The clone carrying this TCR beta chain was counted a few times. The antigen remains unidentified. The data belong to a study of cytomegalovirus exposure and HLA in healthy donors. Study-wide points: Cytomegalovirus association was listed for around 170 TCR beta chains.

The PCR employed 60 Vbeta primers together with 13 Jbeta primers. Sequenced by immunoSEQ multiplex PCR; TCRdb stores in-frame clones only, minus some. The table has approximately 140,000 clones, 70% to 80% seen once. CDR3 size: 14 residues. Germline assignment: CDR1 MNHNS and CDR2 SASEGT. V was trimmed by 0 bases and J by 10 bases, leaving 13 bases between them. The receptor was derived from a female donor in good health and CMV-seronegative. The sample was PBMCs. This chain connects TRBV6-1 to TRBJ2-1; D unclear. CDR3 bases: TGTGCCAGCAGTGAAGCTAACCCAGCAGGCGAGCAGTTCTTC. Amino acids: CASSEANPAGEQFF.